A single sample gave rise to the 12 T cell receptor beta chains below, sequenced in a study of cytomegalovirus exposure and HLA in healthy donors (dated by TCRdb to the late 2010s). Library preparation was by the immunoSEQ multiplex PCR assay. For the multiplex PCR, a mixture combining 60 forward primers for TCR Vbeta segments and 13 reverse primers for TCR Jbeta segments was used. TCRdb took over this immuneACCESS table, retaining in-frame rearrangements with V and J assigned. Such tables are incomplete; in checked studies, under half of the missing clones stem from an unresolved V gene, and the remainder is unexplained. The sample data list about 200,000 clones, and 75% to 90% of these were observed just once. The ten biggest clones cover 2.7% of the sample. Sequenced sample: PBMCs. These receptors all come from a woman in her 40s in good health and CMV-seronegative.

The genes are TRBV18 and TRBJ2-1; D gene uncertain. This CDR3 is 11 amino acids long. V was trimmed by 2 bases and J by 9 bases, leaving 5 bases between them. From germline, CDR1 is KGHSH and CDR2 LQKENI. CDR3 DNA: TGTGCCAGCTCACCATCGAGTGAGCAGTTCTTC. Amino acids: CASSPSSEQFF.

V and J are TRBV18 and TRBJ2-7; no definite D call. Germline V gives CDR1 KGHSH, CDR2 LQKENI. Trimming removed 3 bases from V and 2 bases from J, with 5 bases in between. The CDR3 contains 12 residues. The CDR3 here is CASSPPTYEQYF. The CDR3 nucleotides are TGTGCCAGCTCACCCCCCACCTACGAGCAGTACTTC.

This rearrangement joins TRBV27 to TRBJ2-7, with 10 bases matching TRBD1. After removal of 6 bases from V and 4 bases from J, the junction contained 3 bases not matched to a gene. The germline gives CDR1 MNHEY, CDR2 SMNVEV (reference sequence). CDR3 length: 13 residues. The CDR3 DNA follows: TGTGCCAGCAGCAGACAGGGGGCGTACGAGCAGTACTTC. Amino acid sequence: CASSRQGAYEQYF.

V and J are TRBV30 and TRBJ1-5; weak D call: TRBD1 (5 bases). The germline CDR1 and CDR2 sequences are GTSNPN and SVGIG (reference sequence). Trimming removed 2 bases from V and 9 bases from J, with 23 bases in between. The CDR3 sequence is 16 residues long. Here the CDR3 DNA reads TGTGCCTGGAGTCCGACTTTCCAGGCGGGGCAGCGGCCCCAGCATTTT. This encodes CAWSPTFQAGQRPQHF.

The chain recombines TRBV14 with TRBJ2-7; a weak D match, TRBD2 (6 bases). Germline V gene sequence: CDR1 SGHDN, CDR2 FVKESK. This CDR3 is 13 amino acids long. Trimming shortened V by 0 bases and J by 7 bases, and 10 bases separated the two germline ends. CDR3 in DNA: TGTGCCAGCAGCCAAGAGTTGGCGGGGGAGCAGTACTTC. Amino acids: CASSQELAGEQYF.

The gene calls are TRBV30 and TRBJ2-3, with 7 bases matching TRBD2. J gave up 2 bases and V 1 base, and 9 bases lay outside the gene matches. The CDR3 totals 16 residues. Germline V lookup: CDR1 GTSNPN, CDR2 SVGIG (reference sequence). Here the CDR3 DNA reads TGTGCCTGGAGTGCCGGTGGCGGGAGCACCACAGATACGCAGTATTTT. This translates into CAWSAGGGSTTDTQYF.

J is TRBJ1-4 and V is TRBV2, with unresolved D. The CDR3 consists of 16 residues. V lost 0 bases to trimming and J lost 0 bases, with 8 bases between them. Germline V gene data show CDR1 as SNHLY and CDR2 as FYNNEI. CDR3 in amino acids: CASSEAPYATNEKLFF. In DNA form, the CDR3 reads TGTGCCAGCAGTGAAGCCCCCTATGCAACTAATGAAAAACTGTTTTTT.

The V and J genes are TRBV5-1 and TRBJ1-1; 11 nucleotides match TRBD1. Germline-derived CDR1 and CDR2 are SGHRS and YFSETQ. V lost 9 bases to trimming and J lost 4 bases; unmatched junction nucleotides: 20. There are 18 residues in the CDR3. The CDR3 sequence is CATRQFTRTGGWGTEAFF. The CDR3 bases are TGCGCCACCAGACAATTCACACGGACAGGGGGCTGGGGCACTGAAGCTTTCTTT.

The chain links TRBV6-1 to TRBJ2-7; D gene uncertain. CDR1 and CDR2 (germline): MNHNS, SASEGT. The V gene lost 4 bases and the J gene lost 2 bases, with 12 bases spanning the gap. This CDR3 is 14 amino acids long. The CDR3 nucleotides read TGTGCCAGCAGTGTTCTGGCGGATACCTACGAGCAGTACTTC. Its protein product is CASSVLADTYEQYF.

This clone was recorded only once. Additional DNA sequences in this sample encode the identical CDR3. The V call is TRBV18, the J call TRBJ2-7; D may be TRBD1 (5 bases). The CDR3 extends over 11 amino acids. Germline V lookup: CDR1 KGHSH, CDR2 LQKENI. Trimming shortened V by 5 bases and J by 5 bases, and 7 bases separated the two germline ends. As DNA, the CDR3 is TGTGCCAGCTCATCGACAGACGAGCAGTACTTC. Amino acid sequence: CASSSTDEQYF.

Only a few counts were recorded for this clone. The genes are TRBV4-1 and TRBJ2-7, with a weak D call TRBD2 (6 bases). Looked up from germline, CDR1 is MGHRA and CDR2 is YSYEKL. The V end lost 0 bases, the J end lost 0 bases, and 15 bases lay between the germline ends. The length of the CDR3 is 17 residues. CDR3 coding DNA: TGCGCCAGCAGCCAAGATCGAGGGACTCATCCCTCCTACGAGCAGTACTTC. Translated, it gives CASSQDRGTHPSYEQYF.

The CDR3 DNA reads as TGTGCCAGCAGCTTACTACAGGGGGCAGATGGCTACACCTTC. As protein: CASSLLQGADGYTF. V is TRBV7-8 and J is TRBJ1-2, with 9 bases lining up with TRBD1. The J segment lost 6 bases and the V segment lost 2 bases, leaving 4 bases of the junction unmatched. The CDR3 extends over 14 amino acids. The germline V gene encodes CDR1 SGHVS and CDR2 FQNEAQ.